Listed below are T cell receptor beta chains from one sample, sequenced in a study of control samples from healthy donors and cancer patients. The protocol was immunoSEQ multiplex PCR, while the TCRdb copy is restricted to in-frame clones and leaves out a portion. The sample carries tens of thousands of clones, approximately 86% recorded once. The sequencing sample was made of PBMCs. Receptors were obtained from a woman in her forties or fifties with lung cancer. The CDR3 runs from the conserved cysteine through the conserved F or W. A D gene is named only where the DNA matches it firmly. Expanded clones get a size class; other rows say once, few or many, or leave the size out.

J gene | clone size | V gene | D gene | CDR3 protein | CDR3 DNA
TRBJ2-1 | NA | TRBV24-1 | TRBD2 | CATSDPSGTDPSSYNEQFF | TGTGCCACCAGTGACCCAAGCGGGACGGACCCAAGCTCCTACAATGAGCAGTTCTTC
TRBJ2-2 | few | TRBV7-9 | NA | CAAKRTSNTGELFF | TGTGCCGCGAAGCGAACTTCGAACACCGGGGAGCTGTTTTTT
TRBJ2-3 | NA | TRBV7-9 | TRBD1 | CASSPDRGSTDTQYF | TGTGCCAGCAGCCCGGACAGGGGGTCCACAGATACGCAGTATTTT
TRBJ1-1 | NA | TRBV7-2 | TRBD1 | CASSPSTGVDTEAFF | TGTGCCAGCAGCCCTTCGACAGGGGTGGACACTGAAGCTTTCTTT
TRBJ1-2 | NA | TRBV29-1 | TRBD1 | CSVEATGSYGYTF | TGCAGCGTTGAGGCGACAGGGTCCTATGGCTACACCTTC
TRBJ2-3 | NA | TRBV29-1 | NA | CSVEWSLGADTQYF | TGCAGCGTTGAGTGGTCACTTGGGGCAGATACGCAGTATTTT
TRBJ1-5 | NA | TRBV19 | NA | CASAEGDQPQHF | TGTGCCAGCGCAGAGGGGGATCAGCCCCAGCATTTT
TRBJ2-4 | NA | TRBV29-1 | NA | CSVDFTCNIQYF | TGCAGCGTTGACTTCACATGTAACATTCAGTACTTC
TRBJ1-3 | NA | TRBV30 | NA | CAWSGGLDSGNTIYF | TGTGCCTGGAGTGGAGGGTTAGACTCTGGAAACACCATATATTTT
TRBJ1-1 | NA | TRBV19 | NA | CASNSPPNTEAFF | TGTGCCAGTAATTCCCCCCCGAACACTGAAGCTTTCTTT
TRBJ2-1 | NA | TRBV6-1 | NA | CASSEEAAREQFF | TGTGCCAGCAGTGAAGAGGCAGCACGCGAGCAGTTCTTC
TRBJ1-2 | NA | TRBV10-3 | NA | CAISMKTYGYTF | TGTGCCATCAGTATGAAGACCTATGGCTACACCTTC
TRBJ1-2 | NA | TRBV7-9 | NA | CASSLAGGVYGYTF | TGTGCCAGCAGCTTAGCGGGGGGCGTCTATGGCTACACCTTC
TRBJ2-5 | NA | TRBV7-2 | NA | CASSRDWQETQYF | TGTGCCAGCAGCCGGGACTGGCAAGAGACCCAGTACTTC
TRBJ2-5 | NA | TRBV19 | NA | CASSDQAMETQYF | TGTGCCAGTAGTGATCAAGCTATGGAGACCCAGTACTTC
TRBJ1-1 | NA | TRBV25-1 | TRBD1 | CASSEPQGADTEAFF | TGTGCCAGCAGTGAACCTCAGGGGGCCGACACTGAAGCTTTCTTT
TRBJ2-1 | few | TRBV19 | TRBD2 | CASSIELAGGRRNEQFF | TGTGCCAGTAGTATAGAACTAGCGGGGGGGCGGCGGAATGAGCAGTTCTTC
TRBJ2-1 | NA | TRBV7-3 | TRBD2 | CASSLTASGGAEQFF | TGTGCCAGCAGCTTAACGGCTAGCGGGGGAGCTGAGCAGTTCTTC
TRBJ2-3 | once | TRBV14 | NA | CASSQDGARLGSDTQYF | TGTGCCAGCAGCCAAGATGGGGCGCGTTTGGGGTCTGATACGCAGTATTTT
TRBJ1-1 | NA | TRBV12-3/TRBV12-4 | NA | CASSPLARTEAFF | TGTGCCAGCAGCCCTTTGGCGAGAACTGAAGCTTTCTTT
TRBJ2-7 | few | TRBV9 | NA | CASSVVDTYEQYF | TGTGCCAGCAGCGTAGTAGATACCTACGAGCAGTACTTC
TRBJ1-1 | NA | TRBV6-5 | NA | CASSPTQDTEAFF | TGTGCCAGCTCCCCGACACAGGACACTGAAGCTTTCTTT
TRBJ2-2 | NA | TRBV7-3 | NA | CASSPRGAQSTGELFF | TGTGCCAGCAGCCCTAGAGGGGCCCAGTCCACCGGGGAGCTGTTTTTT
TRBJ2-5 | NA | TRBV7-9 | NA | CASKINGETQYF | TGTGCCAGCAAGATTAATGGGGAGACCCAGTACTTC
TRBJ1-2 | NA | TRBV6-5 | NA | CASSYGLRNYGYTF | TGTGCCAGCAGTTACGGCCTCCGCAACTATGGCTACACCTTC
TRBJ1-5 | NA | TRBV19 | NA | CASSTGGQISNQPQHF | TGTGCCAGTAGTACCGGGGGACAAATTAGCAATCAGCCCCAGCATTTT
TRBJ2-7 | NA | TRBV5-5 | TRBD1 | CASSATGTGADEQYF | TGTGCCAGCAGCGCCACCGGGACAGGGGCTGACGAGCAGTACTTC
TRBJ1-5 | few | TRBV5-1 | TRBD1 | CASSPGQGNQPQHF | TGCGCCAGCAGCCCTGGACAGGGTAATCAGCCCCAGCATTTT
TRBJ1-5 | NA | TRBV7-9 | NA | CASSQTGLEQPQHF | TGTGCCAGCAGCCAAACAGGGCTGGAGCAGCCCCAGCATTTT
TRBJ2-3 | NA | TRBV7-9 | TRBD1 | CASSLERAQGALDTQYF | TGTGCCAGCAGCTTAGAACGCGCGCAGGGGGCATTAGATACGCAGTATTTT
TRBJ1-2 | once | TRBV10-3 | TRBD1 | CAIRVYRGDASGYTF | TGTGCCATCAGAGTTTACAGGGGAGACGCTAGTGGCTACACCTTC
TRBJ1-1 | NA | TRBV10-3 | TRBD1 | CATSRQGAIEAFF | TGTGCCACTTCTAGACAGGGGGCTATTGAAGCTTTCTTT
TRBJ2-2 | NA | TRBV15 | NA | CATSRDRGLTGELFF | TGTGCCACCAGCAGAGATCGGGGGCTGACCGGGGAGCTGTTTTTT
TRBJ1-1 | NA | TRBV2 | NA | CASREERENTEAFF | TGTGCCAGCAGGGAAGAGAGAGAAAACACTGAAGCTTTCTTT
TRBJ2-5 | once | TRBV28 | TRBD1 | CASSPPDRGETQYF | TGTGCCAGCAGTCCTCCGGACAGGGGAGAGACCCAGTACTTC
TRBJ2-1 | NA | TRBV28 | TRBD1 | CASSWTGRYNEQFF | TGTGCCAGCAGTTGGACAGGGCGTTACAATGAGCAGTTCTTC
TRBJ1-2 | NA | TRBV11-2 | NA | CASSLDPIYTF | TGTGCCAGCAGCTTAGACCCTATTTACACCTTC
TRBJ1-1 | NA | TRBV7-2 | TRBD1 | CASSLGQGPEAFF | TGTGCCAGCAGCCTCGGACAGGGCCCTGAAGCTTTCTTT
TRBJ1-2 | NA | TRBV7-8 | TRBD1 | CASSLAGTAMAYGYTF | TGTGCCAGCAGCTTAGCCGGGACAGCGATGGCATATGGCTACACCTTC
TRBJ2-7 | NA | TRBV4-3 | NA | CASSQEGGQLSYEQYF | TGCGCCAGCAGCCAAGAGGGAGGCCAACTCTCCTACGAGCAGTACTTC
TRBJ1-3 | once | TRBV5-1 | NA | CASSFEGSGNTIYF | TGCGCCAGCAGCTTCGAGGGCTCTGGAAACACCATATATTTT
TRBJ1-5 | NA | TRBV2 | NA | CASKGVGDINQPQHF | TGTGCCAGCAAAGGAGTGGGGGACATAAATCAGCCCCAGCATTTT
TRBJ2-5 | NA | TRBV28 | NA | CASSLGAGEILEETQYF | TGTGCCAGCAGTTTGGGGGCAGGGGAGATATTAGAAGAGACCCAGTACTTC
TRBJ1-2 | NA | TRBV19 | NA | CASSELRGFESGYTF | TGTGCCAGTAGCGAACTCCGGGGCTTTGAAAGTGGCTACACCTTC
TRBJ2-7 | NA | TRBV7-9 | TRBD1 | CASSLGTGVSYEQYF | TGTGCCAGCAGCTTAGGGACAGGGGTGTCCTACGAGCAGTACTTC
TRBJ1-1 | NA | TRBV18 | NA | CASIRVQNTEAFF | TGTGCCAGCATCAGGGTTCAGAACACTGAAGCTTTCTTT
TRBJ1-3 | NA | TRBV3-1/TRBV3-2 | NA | CASSRDGGNTIYF | TGTGCCAGCAGCCGGGACGGCGGAAACACCATATATTTT